The rows below give T cell receptor beta chains drawn from one sample of a study of cytomegalovirus exposure and HLA in healthy donors. Sequenced by immunoSEQ multiplex PCR; TCRdb stores in-frame clones only, minus some. The sample has about 160,000 clones, about 80% seen once. Sequences were obtained from PBMCs. These receptors all come from a man between 18 and 35 years old in good health and CMV-seropositive. Both conserved end residues are part of each CDR3. The D gene is left open where the match is weak. Clone size appears in some rows only: once, few, many, or a class for an expanded clone.

j_gene: TRBJ2-7; v_gene: TRBV4-3; abundance: few; d_gene: NA; CDR3aa: CASSQDLASYEQYF; CDR3nt: TGCGCCAGCAGTCAAGATCTAGCCTCCTACGAGCAGTACTTC
j_gene: TRBJ2-1; v_gene: TRBV4-1; abundance: few; d_gene: NA; CDR3aa: CASSQSTRLGEQFF; CDR3nt: TGCGCCAGCAGCCAATCTACTAGGTTGGGTGAGCAGTTCTTC
j_gene: TRBJ2-7; v_gene: TRBV2; abundance: NA; d_gene: NA; CDR3aa: CATGQGQTYEQYF; CDR3nt: TGTGCCACGGGGCAGGGGCAAACATACGAGCAGTACTTC
j_gene: TRBJ2-7; v_gene: TRBV2; abundance: NA; d_gene: TRBD1; CDR3aa: CASTGGVSYEQYF; CDR3nt: TGTGCCAGTACAGGGGGCGTCTCCTACGAGCAGTACTTC
j_gene: TRBJ1-1; v_gene: TRBV18; abundance: NA; d_gene: TRBD1; CDR3aa: CASSPLLIQGSTEAFF; CDR3nt: TGTGCCAGCTCACCACTACTCATACAGGGGTCCACTGAAGCTTTCTTT
j_gene: TRBJ1-1; v_gene: TRBV7-2; abundance: NA; d_gene: NA; CDR3aa: CASSLGSQGRTEAFF; CDR3nt: TGTGCCAGCAGCTTAGGATCCCAGGGGCGCACTGAAGCTTTCTTT
j_gene: TRBJ2-1; v_gene: TRBV29-1; abundance: NA; d_gene: TRBD2; CDR3aa: CSVESGGQGEQFF; CDR3nt: TGCAGCGTTGAGTCGGGGGGGCAGGGTGAGCAGTTCTTC
j_gene: TRBJ1-2; v_gene: TRBV18; abundance: NA; d_gene: NA; CDR3aa: CASSPDSAANYGYTF; CDR3nt: TGTGCCAGCTCACCGGACAGTGCAGCTAACTATGGCTACACCTTC
j_gene: TRBJ2-2; v_gene: TRBV29-1; abundance: NA; d_gene: NA; CDR3aa: CSAKSAGELFF; CDR3nt: TGCAGCGCAAAGTCGGCCGGGGAGCTGTTTTTT
j_gene: TRBJ2-3; v_gene: TRBV27; abundance: once; d_gene: NA; CDR3aa: CASSSGTSTDTQYF; CDR3nt: TGTGCCAGCAGTTCCGGGACTAGCACAGATACGCAGTATTTT
j_gene: TRBJ2-7; v_gene: TRBV19; abundance: NA; d_gene: TRBD1; CDR3aa: CASSIDRGTGDEQYF; CDR3nt: TGTGCCAGTAGTATAGATCGGGGGACAGGGGACGAGCAGTACTTC
j_gene: TRBJ2-1; v_gene: TRBV14; abundance: NA; d_gene: NA; CDR3aa: CASSQVIQYNEQFF; CDR3nt: TGTGCCAGCAGCCAAGTGATCCAGTACAATGAGCAGTTCTTC